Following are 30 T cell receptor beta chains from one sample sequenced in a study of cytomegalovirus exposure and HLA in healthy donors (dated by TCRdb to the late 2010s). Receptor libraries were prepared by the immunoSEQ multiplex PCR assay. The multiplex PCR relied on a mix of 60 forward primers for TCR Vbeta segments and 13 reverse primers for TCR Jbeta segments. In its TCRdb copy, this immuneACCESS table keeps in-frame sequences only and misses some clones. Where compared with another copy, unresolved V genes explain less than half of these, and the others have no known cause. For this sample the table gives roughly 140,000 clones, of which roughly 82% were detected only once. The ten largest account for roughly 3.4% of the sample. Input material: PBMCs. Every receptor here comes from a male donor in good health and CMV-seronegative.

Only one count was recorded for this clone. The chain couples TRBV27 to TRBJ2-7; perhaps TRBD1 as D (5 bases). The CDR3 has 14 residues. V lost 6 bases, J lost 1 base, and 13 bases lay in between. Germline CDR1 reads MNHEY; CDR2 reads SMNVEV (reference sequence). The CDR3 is CASRLTVGSYEQYF. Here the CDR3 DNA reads TGTGCCAGCAGGCTGACAGTGGGTTCCTACGAGCAGTACTTC.

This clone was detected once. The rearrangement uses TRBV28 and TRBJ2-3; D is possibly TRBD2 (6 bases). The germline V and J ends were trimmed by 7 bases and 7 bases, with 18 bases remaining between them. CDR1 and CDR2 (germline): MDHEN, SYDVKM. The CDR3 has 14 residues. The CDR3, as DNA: TGTGCCAGCACCCCGCACCGGGACTCCTATACGCAGTATTTT. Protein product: CASTPHRDSYTQYF.

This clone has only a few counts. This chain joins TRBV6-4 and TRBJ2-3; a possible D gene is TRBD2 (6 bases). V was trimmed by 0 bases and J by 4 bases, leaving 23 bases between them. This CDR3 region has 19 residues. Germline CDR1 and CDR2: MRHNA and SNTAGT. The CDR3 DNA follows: TGTGCCAGCAGTGACTCGCTTGCCTTGGGGAGGAAGGCATCAGATACGCAGTATTTT. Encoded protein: CASSDSLALGRKASDTQYF.

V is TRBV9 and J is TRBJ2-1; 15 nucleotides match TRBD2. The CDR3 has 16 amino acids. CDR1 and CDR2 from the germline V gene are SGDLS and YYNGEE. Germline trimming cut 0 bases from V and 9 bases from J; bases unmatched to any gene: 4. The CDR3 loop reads CASSVDGTSGGTEQFF. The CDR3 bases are TGTGCCAGCAGCGTAGACGGGACTAGCGGGGGGACTGAGCAGTTCTTC.

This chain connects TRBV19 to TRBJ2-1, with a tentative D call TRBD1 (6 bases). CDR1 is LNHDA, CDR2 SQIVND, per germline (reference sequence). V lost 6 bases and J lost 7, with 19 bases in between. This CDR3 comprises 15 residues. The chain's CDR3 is CASSMPAGDLNEQFF. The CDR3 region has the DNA TGTGCCAGTAGCATGCCGGCAGGGGATTTAAATGAGCAGTTCTTC.

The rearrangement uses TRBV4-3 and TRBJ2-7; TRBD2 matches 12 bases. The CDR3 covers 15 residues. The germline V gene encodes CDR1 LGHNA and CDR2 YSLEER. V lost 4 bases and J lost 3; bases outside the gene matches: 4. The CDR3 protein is CASSLGLAGIYEQYF. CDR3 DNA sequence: TGCGCCAGCAGCCTCGGACTAGCGGGGATCTACGAGCAGTACTTC.

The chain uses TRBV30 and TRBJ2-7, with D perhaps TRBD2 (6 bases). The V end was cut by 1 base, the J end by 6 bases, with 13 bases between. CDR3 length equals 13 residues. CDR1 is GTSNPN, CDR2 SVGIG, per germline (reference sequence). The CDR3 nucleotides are TGTGCCTGGAGTGGGGGAGGTCCTGGCGAGCAGTACTTC. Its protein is CAWSGGGPGEQYF.

DNA for the CDR3: TGTGCCAGCAGTGACGAGCGGGAGGGGATCAATGAGCAGTTCTTC. It specifies CASSDEREGINEQFF. The V and J genes are TRBV6-4 and TRBJ2-1, with 10 positions matching TRBD2. The V gene's germline CDR1 is MRHNA and CDR2 SNTAGT. With V trimmed by 2 bases and J by 6 bases, 4 bases remained unmatched. The CDR3 runs to 15 residues.

The CDR3: CAWSRQGMGEQYF. The DNA for the CDR3 is TGTGCCTGGAGTCGACAGGGGATGGGGGAGCAGTACTTC. The chain has TRBV30 and TRBJ2-5; 8 nucleotides align to TRBD1. The germline gives CDR1 GTSNPN, CDR2 SVGIG (reference sequence). Losses at the gene ends were 2 bases for V and 11 bases for J; bases not matched to a gene: 10. CDR3 length: 13 amino acids. Together with reference TRBV30 and TRBJ2-5, the CDR3 gives the full variable domain: SQTIHQWPATLVQPVGSPLSLECTVEGTSNPNLYWYRQAAGRGLQLLFYSVGIGQISSEVPQNLSASRPQDRQFILSSKKLLLSDSGFYLCAWSRQGMGEQYFGPGTRLLVL.

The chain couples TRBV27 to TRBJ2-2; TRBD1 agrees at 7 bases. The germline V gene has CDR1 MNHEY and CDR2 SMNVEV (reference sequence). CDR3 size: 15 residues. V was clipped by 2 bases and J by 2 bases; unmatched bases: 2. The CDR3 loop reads CASSLRGLNTGELFF. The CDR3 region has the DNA TGTGCCAGCAGTTTAAGGGGGCTTAACACCGGGGAGCTGTTTTTT.

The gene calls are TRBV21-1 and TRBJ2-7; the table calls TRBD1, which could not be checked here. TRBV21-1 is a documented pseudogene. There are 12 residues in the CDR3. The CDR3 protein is CADRVSSYEQYF. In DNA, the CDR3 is TGTGCCGACAGAGTCAGCTCCTACGAGCAGTACTTC.

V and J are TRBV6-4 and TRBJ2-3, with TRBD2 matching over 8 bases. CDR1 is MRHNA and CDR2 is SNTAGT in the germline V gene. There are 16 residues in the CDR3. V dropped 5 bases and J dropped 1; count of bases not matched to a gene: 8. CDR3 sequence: CASSPGGAWRTDTQYF. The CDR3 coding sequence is TGTGCCAGCAGTCCCGGGGGGGCCTGGCGCACAGATACGCAGTATTTT.

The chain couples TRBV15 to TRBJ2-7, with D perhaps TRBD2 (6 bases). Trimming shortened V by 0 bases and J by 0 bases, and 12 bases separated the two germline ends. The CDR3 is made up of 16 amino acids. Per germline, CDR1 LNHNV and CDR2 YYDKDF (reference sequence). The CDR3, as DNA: TGTGCCACCAGCAGAGATCGGGGGTGGGACTCCTACGAGCAGTACTTC. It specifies CATSRDRGWDSYEQYF.

The CDR3 sequence is CASSTKQGSKANYGYTF. The DNA of the CDR3 is TGTGCCAGCAGCACAAAACAGGGATCCAAAGCTAACTATGGCTACACCTTC. V usage is TRBV7-2 and J usage is TRBJ1-2, with D perhaps matching TRBD1 (6 bases). The CDR3 extends over 17 amino acids. Trimming took off 5 bases at V and 0 bases at J, with 19 bases between the two ends. In germline, CDR1 is SGHTA, CDR2 FQGNSA. The variable domain in full, with the rest retrieved from reference TRBV7-2 and TRBJ1-2, is GAGVSQSPSNKVTEKGKDVELRCDPISGHTALYWYRQSLGQGLEFLIYFQGNSAPDKSGLPSDRFSAERTGGSVSTLTIQRTQQEDSAVYLCASSTKQGSKANYGYTFGSGTRLTVV.

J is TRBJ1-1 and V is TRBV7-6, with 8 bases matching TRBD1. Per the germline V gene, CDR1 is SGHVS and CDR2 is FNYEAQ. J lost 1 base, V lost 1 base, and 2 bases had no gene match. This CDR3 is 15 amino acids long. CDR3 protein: CASSLVGQGNTEAFF. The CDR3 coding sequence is TGTGCCAGCAGCTTAGTCGGACAGGGGAACACTGAAGCTTTCTTT. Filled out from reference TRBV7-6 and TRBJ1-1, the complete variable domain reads GAGVSQSPRYKVTKRGQDVALRCDPISGHVSLYWYRQALGQGPEFLTYFNYEAQQDKSGLPNDRFSAERPEGSISTLTIQRTEQRDSAMYRCASSLVGQGNTEAFFGQGTRLTVV.

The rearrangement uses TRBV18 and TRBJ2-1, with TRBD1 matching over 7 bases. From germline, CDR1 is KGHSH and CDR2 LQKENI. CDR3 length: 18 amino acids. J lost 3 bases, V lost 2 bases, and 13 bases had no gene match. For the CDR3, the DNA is TGTGCCAGCTCACCATCCCCCGGACAGGCTTATTTCTACAATGAGCAGTTCTTC. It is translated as CASSPSPGQAYFYNEQFF.

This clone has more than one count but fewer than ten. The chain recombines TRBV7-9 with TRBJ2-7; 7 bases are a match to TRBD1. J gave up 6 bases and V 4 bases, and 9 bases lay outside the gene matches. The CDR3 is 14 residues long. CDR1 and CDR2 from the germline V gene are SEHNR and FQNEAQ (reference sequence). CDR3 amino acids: CASSSSRQGPEQYF. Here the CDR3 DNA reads TGTGCCAGCAGCTCTAGCCGACAGGGTCCCGAGCAGTACTTC. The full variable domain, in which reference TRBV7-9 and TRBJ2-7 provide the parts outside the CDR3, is DTGVSQNPRHKITKRGQNVTFRCDPISEHNRLYWYRQTLGQGPEFLTYFQNEAQLEKSRLLSDRFSAERPKGSFSTLEIQRTEQGDSAMYLCASSSSRQGPEQYFGPGTRLTVT.

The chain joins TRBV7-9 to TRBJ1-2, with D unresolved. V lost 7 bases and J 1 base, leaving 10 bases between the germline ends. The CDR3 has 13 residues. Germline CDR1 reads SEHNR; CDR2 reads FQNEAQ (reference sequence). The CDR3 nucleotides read TGTGCCAGCACCCCACTAAGTAACTATGGCTACACCTTC. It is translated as CASTPLSNYGYTF. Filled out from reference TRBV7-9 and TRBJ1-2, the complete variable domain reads DTGVSQNPRHKITKRGQNVTFRCDPISEHNRLYWYRQTLGQGPEFLTYFQNEAQLEKSRLLSDRFSAERPKGSFSTLEIQRTEQGDSAMYLCASTPLSNYGYTFGSGTRLTVV.

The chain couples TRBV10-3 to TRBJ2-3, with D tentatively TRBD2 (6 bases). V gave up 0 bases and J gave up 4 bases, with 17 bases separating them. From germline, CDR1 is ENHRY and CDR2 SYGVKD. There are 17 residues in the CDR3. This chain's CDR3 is CAISESGTFWAADTQYF. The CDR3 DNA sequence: TGTGCCATCAGTGAGTCGGGGACTTTTTGGGCCGCAGATACGCAGTATTTT.

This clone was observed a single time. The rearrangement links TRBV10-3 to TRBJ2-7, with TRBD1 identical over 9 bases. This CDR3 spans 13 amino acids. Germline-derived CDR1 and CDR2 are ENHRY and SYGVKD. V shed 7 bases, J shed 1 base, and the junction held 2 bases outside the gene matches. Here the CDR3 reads CAITGQGSYEQYF. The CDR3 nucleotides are TGTGCCATCACGGGACAGGGATCCTACGAGCAGTACTTC.

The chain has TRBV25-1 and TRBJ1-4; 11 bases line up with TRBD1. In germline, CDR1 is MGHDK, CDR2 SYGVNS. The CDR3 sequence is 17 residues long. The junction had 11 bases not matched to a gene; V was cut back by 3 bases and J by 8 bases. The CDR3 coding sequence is TGTGCCAGCAGTGACCCCCTGGACAGGGGGCTTGAGGAAAAACTGTTTTTT. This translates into CASSDPLDRGLEEKLFF.

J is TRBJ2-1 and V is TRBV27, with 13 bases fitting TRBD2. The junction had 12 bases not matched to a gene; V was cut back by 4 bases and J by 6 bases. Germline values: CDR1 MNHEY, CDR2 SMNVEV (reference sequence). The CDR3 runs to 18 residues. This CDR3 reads CASSSPGLAGPHPNEQFF. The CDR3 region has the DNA TGTGCCAGCAGTTCGCCGGGACTAGCGGGACCCCACCCCAATGAGCAGTTCTTC.

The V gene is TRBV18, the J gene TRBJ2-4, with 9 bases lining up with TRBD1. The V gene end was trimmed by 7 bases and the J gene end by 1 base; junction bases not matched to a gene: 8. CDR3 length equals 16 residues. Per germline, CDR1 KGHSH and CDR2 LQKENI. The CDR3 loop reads CASFSGTGKAKNIQYF. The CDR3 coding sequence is TGTGCCAGCTTCTCCGGGACAGGGAAGGCCAAAAACATTCAGTACTTC.

The chain's CDR3 is CASAERDRGQTEAFF. In DNA, the CDR3 is TGTGCCAGCGCTGAAAGAGACAGGGGGCAGACTGAAGCTTTCTTT. This chain joins TRBV14 and TRBJ1-1, with 10 bases identical to TRBD1. The CDR3 consists of 15 residues. Germline lookup yields CDR1 SGHDN and CDR2 FVKESK. With 8 bases clipped from V and 5 bases from J, the junction kept 11 bases outside the gene matches.

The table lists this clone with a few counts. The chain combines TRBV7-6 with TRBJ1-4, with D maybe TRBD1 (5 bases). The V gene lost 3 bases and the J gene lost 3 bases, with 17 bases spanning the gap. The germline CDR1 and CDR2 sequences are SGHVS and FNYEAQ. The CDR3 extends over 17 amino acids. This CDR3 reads CASSLPKTGSANEKLFF. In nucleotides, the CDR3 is TGTGCCAGCAGCTTGCCGAAAACAGGATCTGCTAATGAAAAACTGTTTTTT.

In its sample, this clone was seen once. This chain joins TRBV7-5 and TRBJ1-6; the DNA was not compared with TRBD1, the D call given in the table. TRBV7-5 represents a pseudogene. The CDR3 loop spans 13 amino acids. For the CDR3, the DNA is TGTGCCAGAACCGGGACAGATAATTCACCCCTCCACTTT. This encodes CARTGTDNSPLHF.

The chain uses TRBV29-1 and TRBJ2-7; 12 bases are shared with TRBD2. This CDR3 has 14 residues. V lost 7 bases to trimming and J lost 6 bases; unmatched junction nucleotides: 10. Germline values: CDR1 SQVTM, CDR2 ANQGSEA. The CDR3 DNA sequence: TGCAGCGCCTGGACTAGCGGGACATGGGCCGAGCAGTACTTC. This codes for CSAWTSGTWAEQYF.

CDR3 loop: CASSLEGPNDGYTF. The CDR3 nucleotides read TGTGCCAGCAGCTTGGAGGGACCAAACGATGGCTACACCTTC. J is TRBJ1-2 and V is TRBV11-2; D perhaps matches TRBD1 (5 bases). The CDR3 is made up of 14 amino acids. CDR1 is SGHAT and CDR2 is FQNNGV in the germline V gene. The V gene lost 3 bases and the J gene lost 6 bases, with 14 bases spanning the gap.

The CDR3 loop is CASSLAPGTQYF. The DNA for the CDR3 is TGTGCCAGCAGCTTAGCTCCGGGTACGCAGTATTTT. The chain carries TRBV7-9 and TRBJ2-3, with D unresolved. Germline CDR1 reads SEHNR; CDR2 reads FQNEAQ (reference sequence). This CDR3 is 12 amino acids long. V lost 0 bases to trimming and J lost 8 bases, with 6 bases between them.

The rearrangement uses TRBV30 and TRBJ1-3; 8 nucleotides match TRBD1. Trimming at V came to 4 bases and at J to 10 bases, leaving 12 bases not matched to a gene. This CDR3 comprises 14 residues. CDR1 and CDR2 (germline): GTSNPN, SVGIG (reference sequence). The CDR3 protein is CAWNLGQGLRTIYF. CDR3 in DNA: TGTGCCTGGAACTTAGGACAGGGCCTTAGGACCATATATTTT.